This T cell receptor (beta chain) stems from a study of graft-versus-host responses after intestinal transplantation. The V and J ends lost 0 bases and 3 bases, in that order; junction bases with no gene match: 11. The CDR3 has 19 amino acids. Germline CDR1 and CDR2: MNHEY and SMNVEV (reference sequence). Comments on this clone: Its antigen is currently unknown.

Sequencing was performed with immunoSEQ multiplex PCR; in TCRdb, only in-frame clones are kept and a portion is missing. The sample comprises just under 50,000 clones, around 85% of which are singletons, and around 0.48% rests with the top ten. Study-wide results and caveats: GvH clones surfaced in recipient marrow, some emerging earlier in ileum or blood. Declines in HvG clones occurring early post-transplant were associated with peak circulating GvH clone levels.

This clonotype was sampled from a human donor who was the organ donor for an intestinal transplant. The material was unstimulated CD4+ T cells sorted from spleen or lymph node cells, obtained before transplant. The rearrangement joins TRBV27 to TRBJ2-4; 10 bases line up with TRBD1. The CDR3: CASSLSGTGDVFGKNIQYF. The CDR3 nucleotides read TGTGCCAGCAGTTTATCCGGGACAGGGGATGTTTTCGGCAAAAACATTCAGTACTTC.